These 21 T cell receptor beta chains came from one sample sequenced in a study of shared clonotypes between healthy human individuals. Method: immunoSEQ multiplex PCR; TCRdb's copy keeps in-frame clones and lacks some. The repertoire holds about 1.5 million clones, with approximately 98% as singletons. The sequenced sample was naive CD4+ T cells sorted from blood. Subset defined: CD45RA+ positively selected. The receptors were sampled from a man aged 30 to 45 in good health.

The V and J genes are TRBV2 and TRBJ2-1; 8 bases map to TRBD1. After removal of 5 bases from V and 4 bases from J, the junction contained 7 bases not matched to a gene. Germline assignment: CDR1 SNHLY and CDR2 FYNNEI. The CDR3 totals 15 residues. Here the CDR3 DNA reads TGTGCCAGCAGTTTTGGACAGGGACCGTACAATGAGCAGTTCTTC. It encodes CASSFGQGPYNEQFF. Filled out from reference TRBV2 and TRBJ2-1, the complete variable domain reads EPEVTQTPSHQVTQMGQEVILRCVPISNHLYFYWYRQILGQKVEFLVSFYNNEISEKSEIFDDQFSVERPDGSNFTLKIRSTKLEDSAMYFCASSFGQGPYNEQFFGPGTRLTVL.

The V call is TRBV30, the J call TRBJ2-3; no clear D. The CDR3 is 11 residues long. In germline, CDR1 is GTSNPN, CDR2 SVGIG (reference sequence). The V gene lost 3 bases and the J gene lost 7 bases, with 8 bases spanning the gap. The CDR3 sequence is CAWSLGNTQYF. As DNA, the CDR3 is TGTGCCTGGAGCTTAGGGAATACGCAGTATTTT.

V and J are TRBV5-1 and TRBJ2-1; 11 bases fit TRBD2. The germline V gene has CDR1 SGHRS and CDR2 YFSETQ. V was clipped by 0 bases and J by 6 bases; unmatched bases: 5. The CDR3 is 16 amino acids. CDR3 nucleotide sequence: TGCGCCAGCAGCTTGGCCCCGGGACTAGCGGCCAATGAGCAGTTCTTC. Its translation: CASSLAPGLAANEQFF.

The rearrangement uses TRBV4-3 and TRBJ2-3; D is undetermined. The CDR3 runs 16 residues. CDR1 and CDR2 from the germline V gene are LGHNA and YSLEER. V was shortened by 0 bases and J by 0 bases, with 10 bases between the two germline ends. The CDR3 loop is CASSQDPRRSTDTQYF. In DNA form, the CDR3 reads TGCGCCAGCAGCCAAGATCCCAGAAGGAGCACAGATACGCAGTATTTT.

This clone occurred once. The V call is TRBV6-1, the J call TRBJ2-1; D gene ambiguous. Per the germline V gene, CDR1 is MNHNS and CDR2 is SASEGT. The ends were cut back, 8 bases at V and 7 bases at J, with 9 bases in the middle. The CDR3 has 11 residues. CDR3 bases: TGTGCCAGCCTGAACTTAAATGAGCAGTTCTTC. This encodes CASLNLNEQFF.

This sequence joins TRBV5-1 and TRBJ2-5, with 13 bases that match TRBD2. The CDR3 has 16 residues. V dropped 4 bases and J dropped 3; count of bases not matched to a gene: 6. The V gene's germline CDR1 is SGHRS and CDR2 YFSETQ. The CDR3 reads CASSPHGTSGEETQYF. In DNA, the CDR3 is TGCGCCAGCAGCCCCCACGGGACTAGCGGGGAAGAGACCCAGTACTTC.

As concerns this clone: Other nucleotide sequences from this sample produce the same CDR3. This chain uses TRBV6-1 with TRBJ1-5, with no clear D. Germline loops: CDR1 MNHNS, CDR2 SASEGT. This CDR3 has 11 residues. V shed 8 bases and J shed 0 bases, with 2 bases lying between them. CDR3 sequence reads: CASSSNQPQHF. CDR3 DNA: TGTGCCAGCTCTAGCAATCAGCCCCAGCATTTT.

J is TRBJ2-7 and V is TRBV11-2; perhaps D is TRBD1 or TRBD2 (5 bases each). The V and J ends lost 5 bases and 2 bases respectively, with 10 bases between them. Germline V CDR1 and CDR2: SGHAT, FQNNGV. The CDR3 spans 13 residues. Written as DNA, the CDR3 is TGTGCCAGCAGCATGGGACGCACCTACGAGCAGTACTTC. Encoded protein: CASSMGRTYEQYF.

This clone showed up just once. The V call is TRBV9, the J call TRBJ2-1; no reliable D call. CDR1 is SGDLS and CDR2 is YYNGEE in the germline V gene. The CDR3 consists of 16 residues. V was trimmed by 4 bases and J by 5 bases, leaving 19 bases between them. CDR3 in amino acids: CASSPLDLFTDNEQFF. The CDR3 DNA is TGTGCCAGCAGCCCTTTAGACCTGTTCACCGACAATGAGCAGTTCTTC.

The count of this clone is one. The chain links TRBV7-2 to TRBJ1-5, with 7 bases lining up with TRBD1. Unmatched junction bases numbered 9, after V lost 4 bases and J lost 0 bases. The CDR3 loop spans 17 amino acids. CDR1 is SGHTA, CDR2 FQGNSA, per germline. CDR3 residues: CASSSGTDPFSNQPQHF. The CDR3 nucleotides are TGTGCCAGCAGCTCGGGGACAGACCCGTTTAGCAATCAGCCCCAGCATTTT.

As DNA, the CDR3 is TGTGCCAGCAGTTTACCCCGGGACAGGGCGTGGTATAGCAATCAGCCCCAGCATTTT. Translation: CASSLPRDRAWYSNQPQHF. The gene calls are TRBV28 and TRBJ1-5; TRBD1 matches 9 bases. This CDR3 has 19 amino acids. The germline gives CDR1 MDHEN, CDR2 SYDVKM. V gave up 2 bases and J gave up 0 bases; unmatched junction bases: 11. Drawing the rest from reference TRBV28 and TRBJ1-5, the complete variable domain is DVKVTQSSRYLVKRTGEKVFLECVQDMDHENMFWYRQDPGLGLRLIYFSYDVKMKEKGDIPEGYSVSREKKERFSLILESASTNQTSMYLCASSLPRDRAWYSNQPQHFGDGTRLSIL.

V is TRBV5-1 and J is TRBJ2-1, with unresolved D. Trimming stripped 0 bases from V and 0 bases from J, with 4 bases between. The CDR3 is 14 residues long. Germline-derived CDR1 and CDR2 are SGHRS and YFSETQ. CDR3 in DNA: TGCGCCAGCAGCTTGGAAACCTCCTACAATGAGCAGTTCTTC. Translation: CASSLETSYNEQFF.

Note on this clone: The same CDR3 arises from other DNA sequences in this sample as well. The rearrangement uses TRBV18 and TRBJ2-7; tentatively, D is TRBD2 (6 bases). Germline V gene lookup returns CDR1 KGHSH and CDR2 LQKENI. The V gene lost 3 bases and the J gene lost 1 base, with 10 bases spanning the gap. This CDR3 has 14 amino acids. The CDR3 here is CASSPWRDSYEQYF. Here the CDR3 DNA reads TGTGCCAGCTCACCTTGGAGGGATTCCTACGAGCAGTACTTC.

The DNA of the CDR3 is TGTGCCAGCAGCCCCCAGGGCACGGCAGTGGGAATCGGGGAGCTGTTTTTT. This translates into CASSPQGTAVGIGELFF. This chain links TRBV5-4 with TRBJ2-2; a possible D gene is TRBD1 (5 bases). The CDR3 length is 17 residues. In germline, CDR1 is SGHNT, CDR2 YYREEE (reference sequence). Trimming removed 4 bases at V and 7 bases at J, with 23 bases between.

The gene calls are TRBV7-2 and TRBJ2-1; 8 bases align to TRBD2. The CDR3 has 16 residues. V shed 5 bases and J 8 bases; nucleotides not matched to a gene: 14. The germline V gene encodes CDR1 SGHTA and CDR2 FQGNSA. The CDR3 region is CASSQNGRAVLDEQFF. Written as DNA, the CDR3 is TGTGCCAGCAGCCAAAACGGGAGGGCGGTTTTGGATGAGCAGTTCTTC.

J is TRBJ2-5 and V is TRBV4-3, with D possibly matching TRBD2 (7 bases). Germline values: CDR1 LGHNA, CDR2 YSLEER. Deletions cut 0 bases from V and 7 bases from J, with 15 bases between. The CDR3 sequence is 15 residues long. CDR3: CASSQEGGQGATQYF. In DNA form, the CDR3 reads TGCGCCAGCAGCCAAGAGGGGGGGCAGGGTGCGACCCAGTACTTC.

This clone was recorded once. Other DNA sequences in this sample translate to the same CDR3. V usage is TRBV5-1 and J usage is TRBJ2-3, with D hard to call. The V end was cut by 4 bases, the J end by 4 bases, with 7 bases between. CDR3 length: 12 residues. The germline CDR1 and CDR2 sequences are SGHRS and YFSETQ. CDR3 sequence: CASSLRSDTQYF. In nucleotides, the CDR3 is TGCGCCAGCAGCCTGCGGTCAGATACGCAGTATTTT. Complete variable domain (other parts from reference TRBV5-1 and TRBJ2-3): KAGVTQTPRYLIKTRGQQVTLSCSPISGHRSVSWYQQTPGQGLQFLFEYFSETQRNKGNFPGRFSGRQFSNSRSEMNVSTLELGDSALYLCASSLRSDTQYFGPGTRLTVL.

The chain couples TRBV5-1 to TRBJ1-1, with D unclear. V was trimmed by 0 bases and J by 1 base, leaving 7 bases between them. This CDR3 spans 14 amino acids. Germline CDR1 is SGHRS and CDR2 is YFSETQ. The CDR3 DNA follows: TGCGCCAGCAGCTTGGATGCGGCGAACACTGAAGCTTTCTTT. It translates to CASSLDAANTEAFF. Drawing the rest from reference TRBV5-1 and TRBJ1-1, the complete variable domain is KAGVTQTPRYLIKTRGQQVTLSCSPISGHRSVSWYQQTPGQGLQFLFEYFSETQRNKGNFPGRFSGRQFSNSRSEMNVSTLELGDSALYLCASSLDAANTEAFFGQGTRLTVV.

J is TRBJ2-1 and V is TRBV4-1; 10 bases fit TRBD2. Germline V gives CDR1 MGHRA, CDR2 YSYEKL. V was pared by 4 bases and J by 3 bases, with 3 bases of the junction left unmatched. The CDR3 consists of 15 residues. CDR3 bases: TGCGCCAGCAGCCTTAGGACTAGCGGCTACAATGAGCAGTTCTTC. Translating gives CASSLRTSGYNEQFF.

This clone showed up just once. The chain couples TRBV28 to TRBJ2-6; D gene ambiguous. This CDR3 has 12 amino acids. V lost 7 bases to trimming and J lost 4 bases, with 5 bases between them. CDR1 is MDHEN and CDR2 is SYDVKM in the germline V gene. Written as DNA, the CDR3 is TGTGCCAGCAAGGACGGGGCCAACGTCCTGACTTTC. This codes for CASKDGANVLTF.

The CDR3 reads CSVVLSGRSNQPQHF. CDR3 bases: TGCAGCGTTGTTTTATCCGGGCGAAGCAATCAGCCCCAGCATTTT. The chain has TRBV29-1 and TRBJ1-5, with D hard to call. Trimming pared 4 bases from V and 1 base from J, leaving 14 bases between. The CDR3 length is 15 residues. Germline V CDR1 and CDR2: SQVTM, ANQGSEA. The variable domain in full, with the rest retrieved from reference TRBV29-1 and TRBJ1-5, is SAVISQKPSRDICQRGTSLTIQCQVDSQVTMMFWYRQQPGQSLTLIATANQGSEATYESGFVIDKFPISRPNLTFSTLTVSNMSPEDSSIYLCSVVLSGRSNQPQHFGDGTRLSIL.